This T cell receptor (beta chain) was profiled in a study of cytomegalovirus exposure and HLA in healthy donors. Both 60 Vbeta primers and 13 Jbeta primers went into the PCR. Sequencing was performed with immunoSEQ multiplex PCR; in TCRdb, only in-frame clones are kept and a portion is missing. The sample yields about 130,000 clones, of which the top ten take up 2% to 2.5%. V lost 3 bases and J 8 bases, leaving 13 bases between the germline ends. Germline V lookup: CDR1 GTSNPN, CDR2 SVGIG (reference sequence). The CDR3 totals 12 residues. Points on this clone: Its antigen is still unknown.

Overall study results and limits: A later analysis found common viral pathogens apparently linked to several of the most significant clusters. Judged likely to be a sequencing artifact was a cluster of highly shared sequence variants.

The chain has TRBV30 and TRBJ1-2; D might be TRBD1 (5 bases). The TCR sequence derives from a man between 40 and 49 years old in good health and CMV-seronegative. Sequences were obtained from PBMCs. The CDR3 protein is CAWRTGREGYTF. CDR3 nucleotide sequence: TGTGCCTGGAGAACAGGCCGGGAGGGCTACACCTTC.